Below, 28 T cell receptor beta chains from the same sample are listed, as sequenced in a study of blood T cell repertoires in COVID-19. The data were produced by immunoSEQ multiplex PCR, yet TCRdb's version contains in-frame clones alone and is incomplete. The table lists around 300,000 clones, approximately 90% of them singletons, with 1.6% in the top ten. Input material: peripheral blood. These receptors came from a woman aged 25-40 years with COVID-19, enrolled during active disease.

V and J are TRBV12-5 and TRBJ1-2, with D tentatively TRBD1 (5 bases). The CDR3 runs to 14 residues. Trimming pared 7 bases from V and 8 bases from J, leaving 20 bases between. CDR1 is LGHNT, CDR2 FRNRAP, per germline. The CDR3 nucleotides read TGTGCTAGTGACCTTAGGCAGGGTGTCCCAGGCTACACCTTC. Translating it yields CASDLRQGVPGYTF.

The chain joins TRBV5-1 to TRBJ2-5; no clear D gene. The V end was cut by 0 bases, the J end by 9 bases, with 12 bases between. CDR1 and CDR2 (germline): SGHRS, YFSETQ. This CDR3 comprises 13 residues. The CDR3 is CASSLEESQPQYF. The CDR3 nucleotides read TGCGCCAGCAGCTTGGAGGAATCACAGCCCCAGTACTTC.

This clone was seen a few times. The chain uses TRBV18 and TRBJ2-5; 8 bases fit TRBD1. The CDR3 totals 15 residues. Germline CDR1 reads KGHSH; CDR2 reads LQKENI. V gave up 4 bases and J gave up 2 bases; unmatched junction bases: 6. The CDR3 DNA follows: TGTGCCAGCTCACATGACAGGGGATATCAAGAGACCCAGTACTTC. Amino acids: CASSHDRGYQETQYF.

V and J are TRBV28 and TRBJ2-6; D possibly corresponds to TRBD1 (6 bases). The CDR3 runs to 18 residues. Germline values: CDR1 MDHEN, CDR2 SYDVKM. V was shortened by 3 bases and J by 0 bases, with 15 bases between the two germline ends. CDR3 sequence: CASSFQQGSRSGANVLTF. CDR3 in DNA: TGTGCCAGCAGTTTTCAACAGGGCTCCCGCTCTGGGGCCAACGTCCTGACTTTC.

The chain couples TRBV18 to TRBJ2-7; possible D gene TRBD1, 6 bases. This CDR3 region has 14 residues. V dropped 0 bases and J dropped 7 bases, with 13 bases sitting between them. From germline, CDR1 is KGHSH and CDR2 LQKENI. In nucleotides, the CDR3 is TGTGCCAGCTCACCACCGTCACAAGGGGGAGAGCAGTACTTC. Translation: CASSPPSQGGEQYF.

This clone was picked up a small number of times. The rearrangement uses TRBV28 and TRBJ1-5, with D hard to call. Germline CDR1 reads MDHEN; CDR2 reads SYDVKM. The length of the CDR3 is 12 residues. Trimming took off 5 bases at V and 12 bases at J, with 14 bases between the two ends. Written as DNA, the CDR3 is TGTGCCAGCAGTCCCGGGAGACTGGACCAGCATTTT. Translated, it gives CASSPGRLDQHF.

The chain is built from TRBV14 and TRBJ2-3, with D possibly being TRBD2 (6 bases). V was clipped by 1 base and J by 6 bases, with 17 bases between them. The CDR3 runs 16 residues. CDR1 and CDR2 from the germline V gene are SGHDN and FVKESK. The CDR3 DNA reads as TGTGCCAGCAGCCAAGTTCATGCGGGGAGAGAGGATACGCAGTATTTT. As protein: CASSQVHAGREDTQYF.

CDR3 sequence reads: CASSFRGPIYGYTF. The CDR3 nucleotides read TGTGCCAGCAGTTTCAGGGGGCCAATCTATGGCTACACCTTC. The chain combines TRBV28 with TRBJ1-2; 8 bases align to TRBD1. The V segment lost 3 bases and the J segment 4 bases; nucleotides outside the gene matches: 4. Germline V gene sequence: CDR1 MDHEN, CDR2 SYDVKM. The CDR3 is made up of 14 amino acids.

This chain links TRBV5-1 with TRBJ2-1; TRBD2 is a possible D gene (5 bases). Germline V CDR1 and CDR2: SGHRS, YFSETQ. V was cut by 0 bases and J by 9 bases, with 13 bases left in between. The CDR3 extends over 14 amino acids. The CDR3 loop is CASSLETPEGEQFF. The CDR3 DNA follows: TGCGCCAGCAGCTTGGAGACTCCCGAGGGTGAGCAGTTCTTC.

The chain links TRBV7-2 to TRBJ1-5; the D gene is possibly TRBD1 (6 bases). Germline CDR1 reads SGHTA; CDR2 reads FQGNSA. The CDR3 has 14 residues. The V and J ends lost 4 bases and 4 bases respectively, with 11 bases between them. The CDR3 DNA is TGTGCCAGCAGCTCCCGAAGGGGGAATCAGCCCCAGCATTTT. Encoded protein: CASSSRRGNQPQHF.

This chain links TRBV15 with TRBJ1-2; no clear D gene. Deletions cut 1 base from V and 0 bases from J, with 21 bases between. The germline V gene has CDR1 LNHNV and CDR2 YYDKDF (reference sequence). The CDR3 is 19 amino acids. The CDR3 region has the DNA TGTGCCACCAGCAGAGGGCGTAATTTCCTTCAGGCATCTAACTATGGCTACACCTTC. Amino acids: CATSRGRNFLQASNYGYTF.

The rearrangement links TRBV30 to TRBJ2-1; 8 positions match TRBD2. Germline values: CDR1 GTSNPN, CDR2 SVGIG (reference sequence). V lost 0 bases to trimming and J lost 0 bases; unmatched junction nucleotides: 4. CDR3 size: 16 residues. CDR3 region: CAWSVQSGSSYNEQFF. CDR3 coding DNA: TGTGCCTGGAGTGTACAGAGCGGGAGCTCCTACAATGAGCAGTTCTTC.

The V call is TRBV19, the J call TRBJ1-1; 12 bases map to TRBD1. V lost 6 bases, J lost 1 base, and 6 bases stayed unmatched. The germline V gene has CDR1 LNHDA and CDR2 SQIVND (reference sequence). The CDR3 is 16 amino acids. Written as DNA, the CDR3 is TGTGCCAGTAGAACGATGGGACAGGGGGCGAACACTGAAGCTTTCTTT. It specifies CASRTMGQGANTEAFF. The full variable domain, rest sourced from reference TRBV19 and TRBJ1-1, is DGGITQSPKYLFRKEGQNVTLSCEQNLNHDAMYWYRQDPGQGLRLIYYSQIVNDFQKGDIAEGYSVSREKKESFPLTVTSAQKNPTAFYLCASRTMGQGANTEAFFGQGTRLTVV.

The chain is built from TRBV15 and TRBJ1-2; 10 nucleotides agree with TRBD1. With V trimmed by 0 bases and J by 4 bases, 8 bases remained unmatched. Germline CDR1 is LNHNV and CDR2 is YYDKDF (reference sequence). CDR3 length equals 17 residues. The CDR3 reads CATSRDRGGTGAYGYTF. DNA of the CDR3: TGTGCCACCAGCAGAGATCGGGGTGGGACAGGGGCCTATGGCTACACCTTC.

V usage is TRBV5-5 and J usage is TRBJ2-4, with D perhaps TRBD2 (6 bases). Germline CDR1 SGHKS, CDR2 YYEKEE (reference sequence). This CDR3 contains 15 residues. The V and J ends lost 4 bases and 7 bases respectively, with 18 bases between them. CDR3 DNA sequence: TGTGCCAGCAGCCGGGACTCGGCGAGCAGTAACATTCAGTACTTC. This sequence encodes CASSRDSASSNIQYF. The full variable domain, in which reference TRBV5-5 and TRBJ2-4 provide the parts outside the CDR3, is DAGVTQSPTHLIKTRGQQVTLRCSPISGHKSVSWYQQVLGQGPQFIFQYYEKEERGRGNFPDRFSARQFPNYSSELNVNALLLGDSALYLCASSRDSASSNIQYFGAGTRLSVL.

The CDR3 region has the DNA TGCGCCAGCAGCCAACTTGGGACAGCGGAAGGCTACACCTTC. Its protein product is CASSQLGTAEGYTF. The chain recombines TRBV4-1 with TRBJ1-2, with 7 bases fitting TRBD1. The CDR3 has 14 amino acids. Trimming at V came to 2 bases and at J to 8 bases, leaving 8 bases not matched to a gene. Germline V gene lookup returns CDR1 MGHRA and CDR2 YSYEKL.

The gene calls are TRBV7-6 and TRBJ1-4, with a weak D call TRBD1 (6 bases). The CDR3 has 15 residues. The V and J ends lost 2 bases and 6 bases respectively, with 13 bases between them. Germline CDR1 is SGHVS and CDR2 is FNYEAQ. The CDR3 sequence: CASSLYQGRDEKLFF. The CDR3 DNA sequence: TGTGCCAGCAGCTTATATCAGGGGCGGGATGAAAAACTGTTTTTT.

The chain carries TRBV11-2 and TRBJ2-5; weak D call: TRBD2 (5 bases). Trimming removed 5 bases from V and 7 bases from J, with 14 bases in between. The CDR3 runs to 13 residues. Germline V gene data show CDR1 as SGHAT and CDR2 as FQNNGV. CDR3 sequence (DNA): TGTGCCAGCAGCACCGGGCTACGGGGGACCCAGTACTTC. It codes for CASSTGLRGTQYF.

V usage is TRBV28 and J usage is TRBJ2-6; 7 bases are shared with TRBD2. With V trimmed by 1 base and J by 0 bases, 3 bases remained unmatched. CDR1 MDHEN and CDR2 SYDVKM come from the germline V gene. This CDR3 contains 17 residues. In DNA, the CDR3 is TGTGCCAGCAGTTTATTGCCGGGGGGCTCTGGGGCCAACGTCCTGACTTTC. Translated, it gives CASSLLPGGSGANVLTF.

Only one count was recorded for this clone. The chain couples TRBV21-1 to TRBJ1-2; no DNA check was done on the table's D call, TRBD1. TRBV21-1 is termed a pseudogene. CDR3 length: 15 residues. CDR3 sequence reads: CASSPWQGDLYGYTF. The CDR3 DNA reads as TGTGCCAGCAGCCCTTGGCAGGGGGACCTCTATGGCTACACCTTC.

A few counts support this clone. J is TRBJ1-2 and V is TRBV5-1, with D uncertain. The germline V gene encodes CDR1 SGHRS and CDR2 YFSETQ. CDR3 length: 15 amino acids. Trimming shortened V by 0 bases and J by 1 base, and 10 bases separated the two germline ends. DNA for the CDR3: TGCGCCAGCAGCTTGGGGGGAGAAGGTAACTATGGCTACACCTTC. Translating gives CASSLGGEGNYGYTF.

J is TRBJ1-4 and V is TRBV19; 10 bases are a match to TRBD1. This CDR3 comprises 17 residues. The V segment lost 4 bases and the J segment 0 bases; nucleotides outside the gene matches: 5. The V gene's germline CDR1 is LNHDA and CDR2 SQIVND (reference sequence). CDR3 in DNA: TGTGCCAGTAGTACACCGGGACAGGGGACAACTAATGAAAAACTGTTTTTT. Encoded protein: CASSTPGQGTTNEKLFF. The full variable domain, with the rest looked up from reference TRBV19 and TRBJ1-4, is DGGITQSPKYLFRKEGQNVTLSCEQNLNHDAMYWYRQDPGQGLRLIYYSQIVNDFQKGDIAEGYSVSREKKESFPLTVTSAQKNPTAFYLCASSTPGQGTTNEKLFFGSGTQLSVL.

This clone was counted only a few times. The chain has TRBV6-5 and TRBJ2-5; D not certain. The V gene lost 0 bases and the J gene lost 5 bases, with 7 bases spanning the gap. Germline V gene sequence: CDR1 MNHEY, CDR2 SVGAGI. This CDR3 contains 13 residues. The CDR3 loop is CASSYSPVETQYF. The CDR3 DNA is TGTGCCAGCAGTTACTCGCCGGTTGAGACCCAGTACTTC.

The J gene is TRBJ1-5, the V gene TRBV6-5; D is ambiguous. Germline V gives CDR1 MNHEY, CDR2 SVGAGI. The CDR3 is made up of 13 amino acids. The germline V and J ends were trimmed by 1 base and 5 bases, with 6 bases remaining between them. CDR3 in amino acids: CASSYWRDQPQHF. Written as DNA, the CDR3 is TGTGCCAGCAGTTACTGGAGGGATCAGCCCCAGCATTTT.

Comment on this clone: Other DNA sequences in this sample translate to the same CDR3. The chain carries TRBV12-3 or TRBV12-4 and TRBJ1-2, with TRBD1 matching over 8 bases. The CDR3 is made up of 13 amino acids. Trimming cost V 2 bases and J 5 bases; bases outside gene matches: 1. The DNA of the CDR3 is TGTGCCAGCAGTTTACAGGGGGCGTATGGCTACACCTTC. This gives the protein CASSLQGAYGYTF.

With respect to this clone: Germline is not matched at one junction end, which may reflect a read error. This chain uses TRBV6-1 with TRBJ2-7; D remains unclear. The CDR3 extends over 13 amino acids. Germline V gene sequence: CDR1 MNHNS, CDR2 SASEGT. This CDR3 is CASGEADSYEQYF. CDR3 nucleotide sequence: TGTGCCAGCGGTGAGGCAGACTCCTACGAGCAGTACTTC.

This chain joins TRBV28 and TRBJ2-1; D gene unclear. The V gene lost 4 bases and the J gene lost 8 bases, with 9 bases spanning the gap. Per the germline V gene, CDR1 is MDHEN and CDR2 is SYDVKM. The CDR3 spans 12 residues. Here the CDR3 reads CASSSPQDEQFF. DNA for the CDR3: TGTGCCAGCAGTTCACCCCAGGATGAGCAGTTCTTC. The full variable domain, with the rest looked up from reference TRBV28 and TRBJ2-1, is DVKVTQSSRYLVKRTGEKVFLECVQDMDHENMFWYRQDPGLGLRLIYFSYDVKMKEKGDIPEGYSVSREKKERFSLILESASTNQTSMYLCASSSPQDEQFFGPGTRLTVL.

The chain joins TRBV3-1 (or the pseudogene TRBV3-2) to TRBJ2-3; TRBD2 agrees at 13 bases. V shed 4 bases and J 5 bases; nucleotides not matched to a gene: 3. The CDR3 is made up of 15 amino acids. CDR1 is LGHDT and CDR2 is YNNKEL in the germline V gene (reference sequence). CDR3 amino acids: CASSPGLAGLDTQYF. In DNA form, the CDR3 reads TGTGCCAGCAGCCCGGGACTAGCGGGGTTAGATACGCAGTATTTT.